These 30 T cell receptor beta chains were sequenced from one sample in a study of shared clonotypes between healthy human individuals. Profiled with immunoSEQ multiplex PCR; TCRdb holds only in-frame clones, not every one. The sample lists about 960,000 clones, 70% to 85% seen once, with around 1.4% in the top ten. Sequenced material: memory CD4+ T cells sorted from blood. Noted subset: CD45RA-negative fraction. These receptors originate from a man between 18 and 29 years old in good health.

The chain has TRBV28 and TRBJ1-1, with TRBD1 matching over 9 bases. This CDR3 is 15 amino acids long. Per germline, CDR1 MDHEN and CDR2 SYDVKM. Trimming removed 3 bases from V and 5 bases from J; junction bases left unmatched: 7. CDR3 nucleotides: TGTGCCAGCAGTTTGGGGGACAGGGTCATAACTGAAGCTTTCTTT. It codes for CASSLGDRVITEAFF.

Details on this clone: Other DNA sequences within the sample encode an identical CDR3. J is TRBJ2-1 and V is TRBV19; tentatively, D is TRBD2 (5 bases). Germline V CDR1 and CDR2: LNHDA, SQIVND (reference sequence). V was trimmed by 3 bases and J by 0 bases, leaving 9 bases between them. The CDR3 is 15 amino acids. The CDR3 is CASSIEGSSYNEQFF. CDR3 in DNA: TGTGCCAGTAGTATTGAGGGAAGCTCCTACAATGAGCAGTTCTTC.

V usage is TRBV4-1 and J usage is TRBJ1-2; no clear D. V dropped 0 bases and J dropped 8 bases, with 13 bases sitting between them. The CDR3 contains 14 residues. Germline CDR1 MGHRA, CDR2 YSYEKL. The CDR3 region has the DNA TGCGCCAGCAGCCAAGAGTTTGCAGGAGTAGGCTACACCTTC. It codes for CASSQEFAGVGYTF.

Only a few counts were recorded for this clone. This chain uses TRBV28 with TRBJ1-4, with 7 bases that match TRBD1. Trimming removed 6 bases from V and 5 bases from J; junction bases left unmatched: 9. This CDR3 spans 15 amino acids. CDR1 is MDHEN and CDR2 is SYDVKM in the germline V gene. The DNA for the CDR3 is TGTGCCAGCAGCCTCGTAAGAGGGGGCAATGAAAAACTGTTTTTT. It is translated as CASSLVRGGNEKLFF.

The J gene is TRBJ2-7, the V gene TRBV20-1; D is unclear. The CDR3 contains 10 residues. CDR1 is DFQATT and CDR2 is SNEGSKA in the germline V gene (reference sequence). V lost 7 bases to trimming and J lost 3 bases, with 7 bases between them. In DNA, the CDR3 is TGCAGTGTTCAGAACTACGAGCAGTACTTC. This codes for CSVQNYEQYF.

The V and J genes are TRBV19 and TRBJ1-3; D ambiguous. Per the germline V gene, CDR1 is LNHDA and CDR2 is SQIVND (reference sequence). CDR3 length: 12 residues. Trimming left V 10 bases short and J 3 bases short, with 10 bases between. The CDR3 loop is CATSWVGNTIYF. The CDR3 region has the DNA TGTGCCACCAGTTGGGTTGGAAACACCATATATTTT.

V and J are TRBV11-2 and TRBJ2-2, with 11 bases that match TRBD2. V dropped 5 bases and J dropped 4; count of bases not matched to a gene: 6. Germline V gives CDR1 SGHAT, CDR2 FQNNGV. The CDR3 covers 16 residues. The CDR3 here is CASSPRLAGPTGELFF. The CDR3 DNA sequence: TGTGCCAGCAGCCCCAGACTAGCGGGACCCACCGGGGAGCTGTTTTTT.

This clone was recorded once. The gene calls are TRBV10-3 and TRBJ2-5; 9 bases fit TRBD1. Unmatched junction bases numbered 2, after V lost 8 bases and J lost 1 base. The germline V gene encodes CDR1 ENHRY and CDR2 SYGVKD. This CDR3 region has 13 residues. CDR3 loop: CAIGTGIQETQYF. In nucleotides, the CDR3 is TGTGCCATCGGGACAGGGATCCAAGAGACCCAGTACTTC.

A word on this clone: Within the sample, other DNA sequences also encode this same CDR3. This sequence joins TRBV4-2 and TRBJ2-1, with D unresolved. The germline V gene encodes CDR1 LGHNA and CDR2 YNFKEQ. V shed 0 bases and J shed 9 bases, with 9 bases lying between them. The CDR3 consists of 13 residues. CDR3 sequence (DNA): TGTGCCAGCAGCCAAGATTTACGTGGTGAGCAGTTCTTC. Translation: CASSQDLRGEQFF.

V is TRBV6-1 and J is TRBJ1-2, with D maybe TRBD1 (5 bases). This CDR3 is 14 amino acids long. CDR1 and CDR2 (germline): MNHNS, SASEGT. Trimming stripped 11 bases from V and 8 bases from J, with 24 bases between. The CDR3 reads CASQPGPQLGGYTF. The DNA for the CDR3 is TGTGCCTCCCAACCGGGGCCACAACTGGGAGGCTACACCTTC.

This clone was seen just once. The rearrangement links TRBV2 to TRBJ1-5; D unclear. The germline V gene encodes CDR1 SNHLY and CDR2 FYNNEI. V was pared by 8 bases and J by 3 bases, with 8 bases between. This CDR3 contains 12 residues. The CDR3 protein is CASGPDNQPQHF. CDR3 DNA sequence: TGTGCCAGCGGGCCGGACAATCAGCCCCAGCATTTT.

The V call is TRBV10-3, the J call TRBJ1-2, with a weak D call TRBD1 (6 bases). The CDR3 is made up of 14 amino acids. The germline V gene encodes CDR1 ENHRY and CDR2 SYGVKD. Trimming left V 2 bases short and J 6 bases short, with 13 bases between. CDR3: CAISEDQGLDGYTF. The CDR3 DNA is TGTGCCATCAGTGAGGATCAGGGGCTAGATGGCTACACCTTC.

This CDR3 is CASSSGQGWTDTQYF. Written as DNA, the CDR3 is TGTGCCAGCAGCTCTGGACAGGGATGGACAGATACGCAGTATTTT. The chain uses TRBV5-4 and TRBJ2-3; TRBD1 aligns across 8 bases. Germline CDR1 SGHNT, CDR2 YYREEE (reference sequence). V gave up 3 bases and J gave up 3 bases; unmatched junction bases: 6. CDR3 length: 15 residues.

The gene calls are TRBV6-5 and TRBJ1-2; the match to TRBD1 covers 8 bases. The CDR3 runs 15 residues. Trimming removed 2 bases from V and 4 bases from J; junction bases left unmatched: 6. Germline CDR1 is MNHEY and CDR2 is SVGAGI. The CDR3, as DNA: TGTGCCAGCAGTTACCCCCAGGACAGGGTCTATGGCTACACCTTC. Translated: CASSYPQDRVYGYTF.

This clone was seen a single time. A much larger clone is a single base away; this may be a read error. Other DNA sequences in the same sample also yield this CDR3. The chain joins TRBV29-1 to TRBJ1-2; D gene unclear. Germline CDR1 reads SQVTM; CDR2 reads ANQGSEA. CDR3 length: 12 residues. The CDR3 loop reads CSVEDPTYGYTF. The CDR3 coding sequence is TGCAGTGTTGAAGATCCCACTTATGGCTACACCTTC.

Comment on this clone: In the same sample, other DNA sequences code for this CDR3. V and J are TRBV5-1 and TRBJ2-7; no clear D. Germline CDR1 is SGHRS and CDR2 is YFSETQ. The CDR3 covers 14 residues. Trimming removed 1 base from V and 2 bases from J, with 10 bases in between. DNA for the CDR3: TGCGCCAGCAGCTTGTCAGCTTCCACCTACGAGCAGTACTTC. Residues: CASSLSASTYEQYF.

V usage is TRBV4-1 and J usage is TRBJ2-3, with TRBD2 matching over 10 bases. Trimming removed 4 bases from V and 5 bases from J; junction bases left unmatched: 12. Germline lookup yields CDR1 MGHRA and CDR2 YSYEKL. The CDR3 totals 17 residues. Written as DNA, the CDR3 is TGCGCCAGCAGCCCTATTATACTAGCGGGGATACGAGATACGCAGTATTTT. The encoded protein is CASSPIILAGIRDTQYF.

V is TRBV9 and J is TRBJ2-2; TRBD2 matches 7 bases. CDR1 SGDLS and CDR2 YYNGEE come from the germline V gene. The CDR3 sequence is 15 residues long. With 3 bases clipped from V and 4 bases from J, the junction kept 6 bases outside the gene matches. CDR3 coding DNA: TGTGCCAGCAGCGAGGGGACTACTTCCACCGGGGAGCTGTTTTTT. Translating it yields CASSEGTTSTGELFF.

This clone has a single count. For the CDR3, the DNA is TGTGCCAGTAGTATGGGTCGGGAGGGGCGTGAGCAGTTCTTC. Its protein is CASSMGREGREQFF. The chain joins TRBV19 to TRBJ2-1; TRBD2 matches at 8 bases. V lost 3 bases to trimming and J lost 9 bases; unmatched junction nucleotides: 7. The length of the CDR3 is 14 residues. The germline gives CDR1 LNHDA, CDR2 SQIVND (reference sequence).

The chain combines TRBV7-2 with TRBJ2-3; 9 bases agree with TRBD2. The CDR3 is made up of 16 amino acids. Per germline, CDR1 SGHTA and CDR2 FQGNSA. Trimming took 4 bases from V and 3 from J; bases not matched to a gene: 8. The CDR3 coding sequence is TGTGCCAGCAGCTGGCTCGGCGGGAGGGGAACAGATACGCAGTATTTT. Protein: CASSWLGGRGTDTQYF. The whole variable domain, remainder taken from reference TRBV7-2 and TRBJ2-3, is GAGVSQSPSNKVTEKGKDVELRCDPISGHTALYWYRQSLGQGLEFLIYFQGNSAPDKSGLPSDRFSAERTGGSVSTLTIQRTQQEDSAVYLCASSWLGGRGTDTQYFGPGTRLTVL.

This clone was seen only a few times. DNA for the CDR3: TGCGCCAGCAGCCAAGATGCGGACCTCACTGAAGCTTTCTTT. Its protein is CASSQDADLTEAFF. The chain carries TRBV4-3 and TRBJ1-1; no clear D gene. Per germline, CDR1 LGHNA and CDR2 YSLEER. The CDR3 covers 14 residues. V was cut by 0 bases and J by 4 bases, with 9 bases left in between.

For the CDR3, the DNA is TGTGCCAGCAGCTTGGGCGGCCAAGACAGAAACTATGGCTACACCTTC. Translating it yields CASSLGGQDRNYGYTF. This rearrangement joins TRBV5-6 to TRBJ1-2, with D perhaps matching TRBD1 (5 bases). Germline CDR1 is SGHDT and CDR2 is YYEEEE. Trimming pared 0 bases from V and 2 bases from J, leaving 14 bases between. The CDR3 is 16 residues long. The variable domain in full, with the rest retrieved from reference TRBV5-6 and TRBJ1-2, is DAGVTQSPTHLIKTRGQQVTLRCSPKSGHDTVSWYQQALGQGPQFIFQYYEEEERQRGNFPDRFSGHQFPNYSSELNVNALLLGDSALYLCASSLGGQDRNYGYTFGSGTRLTVV.

The rearrangement uses TRBV28 and TRBJ2-6; a weak D match, TRBD1 (6 bases). CDR3 length equals 16 residues. CDR1 and CDR2 from the germline V gene are MDHEN and SYDVKM. Between the trimmed V and J ends, which lost 5 bases and 0 bases, there was a span of 11 bases. In nucleotides, the CDR3 is TGTGCCAGCAGTCTTGGGACACCCTCTGGGGCCAACGTCCTGACTTTC. Encoded protein: CASSLGTPSGANVLTF.

In the case of this clone: In the same sample, other DNA sequences code for this CDR3. The CDR3 sequence: CASSLVRETQYF. CDR3 DNA: TGTGCCAGCAGCTTAGTCCGGGAGACCCAGTACTTC. J is TRBJ2-5 and V is TRBV7-2, with D uncertain. The CDR3 spans 12 residues. Trimming removed 1 base from V and 5 bases from J, with 5 bases in between. The germline gives CDR1 SGHTA, CDR2 FQGNSA.

The chain uses TRBV6-6 and TRBJ2-5; weak D call: TRBD1 (6 bases). Looked up from germline, CDR1 is MNHNY and CDR2 is SVGAGI (reference sequence). The CDR3 spans 14 residues. The ends were cut back, 0 bases at V and 4 bases at J, with 9 bases in the middle. The CDR3 DNA sequence: TGTGCCAGCAGTTACTCTACAGGGAGAGAGACCCAGTACTTC. It yields the protein CASSYSTGRETQYF.

This clone was observed a few times. V gene TRBV9 combines with J gene TRBJ1-4; D gene ambiguous. V was shortened by 4 bases and J by 8 bases, with 12 bases between the two germline ends. Germline loops: CDR1 SGDLS, CDR2 YYNGEE. The CDR3 loop spans 13 amino acids. CDR3 residues: CASSPILGEKLFF. The CDR3, as DNA: TGTGCCAGCAGCCCGATACTGGGGGAAAAACTGTTTTTT. The variable domain in full, completed from reference TRBV9 and TRBJ1-4, reads DSGVTQTPKHLITATGQRVTLRCSPRSGDLSVYWYQQSLDQGLQFLIQYYNGEERAKGNILERFSAQQFPDLHSELNLSSLELGDSALYFCASSPILGEKLFFGSGTQLSVL.

The chain joins TRBV7-2 to TRBJ2-7; TRBD1 matches at 7 bases. Germline V gene lookup returns CDR1 SGHTA and CDR2 FQGNSA. J was trimmed by 2 bases and V by 2 bases; bases with no gene match: 3. The CDR3 extends over 14 amino acids. Here the CDR3 DNA reads TGTGCCAGCAGCTTATTTCAGGGGGCCTACGAGCAGTACTTC. Residues: CASSLFQGAYEQYF.

The chain couples TRBV2 to TRBJ2-1; 7 bases agree with TRBD1. V trimming: 4 bases; J trimming: 7 bases; junction bases outside the gene matches: 4. The CDR3 length is 13 residues. Germline V gene sequence: CDR1 SNHLY, CDR2 FYNNEI. The CDR3 loop reads CASSGQGKNEQFF. The CDR3, as DNA: TGTGCCAGCAGTGGACAGGGTAAGAATGAGCAGTTCTTC.

The J gene is TRBJ2-3, the V gene TRBV21-1. TRBV21-1 is annotated as a pseudogene. This CDR3 region has 13 residues. In nucleotides, the CDR3 is TGTGCCAGCAGCAAGCCTGGCACAGATACGCAGTATTTT. Its translation: CASSKPGTDTQYF.

CDR3 in amino acids: CASSVLTGADQPQHF. CDR3 DNA: TGTGCCAGCAGCGTGCTTACAGGGGCAGATCAGCCCCAGCATTTT. This rearrangement joins TRBV9 to TRBJ1-5, with 7 positions matching TRBD1. Germline values: CDR1 SGDLS, CDR2 YYNGEE. This CDR3 has 15 residues. With 2 bases clipped from V and 5 bases from J, the junction kept 7 bases outside the gene matches.